Here is one TCR beta chain with its context. This entry comes from a study of blood T cell repertoires in COVID-19. Study-wide background: COVID-19 samples from acute and convalescent phases originated in the United States, Italy and Spain.

The data were produced by immunoSEQ multiplex PCR, yet TCRdb's version contains in-frame clones alone and is incomplete. In the table there are 260,000 or so clones, 80% to 90% of which are singletons. This CDR3 is built from 13 residues. V lost 4 bases and J 1 base, leaving 7 bases between the germline ends. Looked up from germline, CDR1 is SNHLY and CDR2 is FYNNEI. This TCR derives from a man in his late teens or twenties who had recovered from COVID-19. The V call is TRBV2, the J call TRBJ1-1; D call uncertain. Material: PBMCs or T cells enriched from blood (not recorded which). CDR3 nucleotide sequence: TGTGCCAGCAGTGGCATGAGGAACACTGAAGCTTTCTTT. Protein product: CASSGMRNTEAFF.